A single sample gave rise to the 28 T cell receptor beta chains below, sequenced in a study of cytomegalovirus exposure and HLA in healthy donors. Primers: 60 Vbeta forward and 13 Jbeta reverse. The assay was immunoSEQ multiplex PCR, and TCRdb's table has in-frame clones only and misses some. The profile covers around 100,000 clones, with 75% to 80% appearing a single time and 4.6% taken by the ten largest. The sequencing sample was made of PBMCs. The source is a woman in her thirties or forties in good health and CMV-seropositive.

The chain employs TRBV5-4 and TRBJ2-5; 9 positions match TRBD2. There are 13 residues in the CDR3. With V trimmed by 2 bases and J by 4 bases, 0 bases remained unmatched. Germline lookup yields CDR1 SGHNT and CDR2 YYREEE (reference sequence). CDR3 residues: CASSLLAGETQYF. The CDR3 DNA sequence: TGTGCCAGCAGCTTACTAGCGGGAGAGACCCAGTACTTC.

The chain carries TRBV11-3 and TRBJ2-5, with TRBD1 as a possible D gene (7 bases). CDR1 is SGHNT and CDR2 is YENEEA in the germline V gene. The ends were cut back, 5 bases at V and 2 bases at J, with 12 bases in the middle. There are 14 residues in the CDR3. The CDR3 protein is CASSPGGQQETQYF. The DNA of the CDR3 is TGTGCCAGCAGCCCAGGGGGGCAGCAAGAGACCCAGTACTTC.

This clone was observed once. The CDR3 is CSSLSPNEQFF. Here the CDR3 DNA reads TGCAGTTCCTTGAGCCCAAATGAGCAGTTCTTC. The rearrangement uses TRBV20-1 and TRBJ2-1; D is unresolved. This CDR3 comprises 11 residues. Germline values: CDR1 DFQATT, CDR2 SNEGSKA (reference sequence). V gave up 8 bases and J gave up 7 bases, with 12 bases separating them.

CDR3 in amino acids: CASSPRPGTSGRASEQFF. The CDR3 DNA sequence: TGTGCCAGCAGCCCCCGTCCCGGGACTAGCGGGAGGGCATCTGAGCAGTTCTTC. This chain joins TRBV9 and TRBJ2-1; 16 bases match TRBD2. Germline assignment: CDR1 SGDLS and CDR2 YYNGEE. The CDR3 is 18 residues long. After removal of 4 bases from V and 9 bases from J, the junction contained 13 bases not matched to a gene.

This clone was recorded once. CDR3 bases: TGTGCCAGCAGGTGGGACATATCCTACGAGCAGTACTTC. Translated, it gives CASRWDISYEQYF. V and J are TRBV2 and TRBJ2-7, with D tentatively TRBD1 (6 bases). V lost 6 bases and J lost 1, with 10 bases in between. Germline assignment: CDR1 SNHLY and CDR2 FYNNEI. This CDR3 has 13 residues.

The CDR3 DNA sequence: TGTGCCAGCAGCTCGGGACTAGCGGACTACAATGAGCAGTTCTTC. It encodes CASSSGLADYNEQFF. The chain uses TRBV11-2 and TRBJ2-1, with TRBD2 matching over 11 bases. The ends lost 4 bases at V and 3 bases at J; junction bases unmatched: 2. CDR1 is SGHAT and CDR2 is FQNNGV in the germline V gene. The CDR3 is 15 residues long.

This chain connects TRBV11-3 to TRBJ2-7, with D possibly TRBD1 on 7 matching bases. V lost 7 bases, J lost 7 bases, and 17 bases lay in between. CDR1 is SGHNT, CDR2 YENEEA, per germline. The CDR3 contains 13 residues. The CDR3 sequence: CASTFQGGVEQYF. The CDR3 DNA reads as TGTGCCAGCACCTTTCAGGGGGGCGTGGAGCAGTACTTC.

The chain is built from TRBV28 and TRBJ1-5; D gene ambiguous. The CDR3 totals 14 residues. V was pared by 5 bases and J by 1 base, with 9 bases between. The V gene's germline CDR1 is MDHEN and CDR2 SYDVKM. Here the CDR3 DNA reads TGTGCCAGCAGTATAAGCAGGAGCAATCAGCCCCAGCATTTT. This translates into CASSISRSNQPQHF. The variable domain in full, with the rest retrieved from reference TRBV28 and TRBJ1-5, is DVKVTQSSRYLVKRTGEKVFLECVQDMDHENMFWYRQDPGLGLRLIYFSYDVKMKEKGDIPEGYSVSREKKERFSLILESASTNQTSMYLCASSISRSNQPQHFGDGTRLSIL.

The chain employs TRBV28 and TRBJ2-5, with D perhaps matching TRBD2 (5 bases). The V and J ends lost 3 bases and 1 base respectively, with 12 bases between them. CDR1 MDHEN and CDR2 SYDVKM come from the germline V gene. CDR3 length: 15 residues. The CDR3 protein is CASSFWRMPQETQYF. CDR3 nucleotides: TGTGCCAGCAGTTTTTGGAGGATGCCCCAAGAGACCCAGTACTTC.

This CDR3 is CASSVAPRYNEQFF. The CDR3 DNA is TGTGCCAGCAGCGTAGCCCCTCGGTACAATGAGCAGTTCTTC. The chain links TRBV9 to TRBJ2-1; D call uncertain. Germline assignment: CDR1 SGDLS and CDR2 YYNGEE. Between the trimmed V and J ends, which lost 0 bases and 4 bases, there was a span of 8 bases. This CDR3 has 14 residues.

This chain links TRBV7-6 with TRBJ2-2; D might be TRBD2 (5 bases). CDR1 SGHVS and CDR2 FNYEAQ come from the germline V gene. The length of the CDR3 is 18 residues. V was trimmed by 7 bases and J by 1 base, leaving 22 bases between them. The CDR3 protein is CASTRRGTGKENTGELFF. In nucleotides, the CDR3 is TGTGCCAGCACAAGGAGAGGAACCGGGAAGGAGAACACCGGGGAGCTGTTTTTT.

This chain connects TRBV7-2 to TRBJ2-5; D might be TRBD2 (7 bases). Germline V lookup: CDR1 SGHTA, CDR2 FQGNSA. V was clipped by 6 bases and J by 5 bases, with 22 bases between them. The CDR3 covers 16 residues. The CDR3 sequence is CASSFSGGQRGETQYF. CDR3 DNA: TGTGCCAGCAGTTTTTCGGGGGGCCAGAGAGGGGAGACCCAGTACTTC. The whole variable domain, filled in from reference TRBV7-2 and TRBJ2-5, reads GAGVSQSPSNKVTEKGKDVELRCDPISGHTALYWYRQSLGQGLEFLIYFQGNSAPDKSGLPSDRFSAERTGGSVSTLTIQRTQQEDSAVYLCASSFSGGQRGETQYFGPGTRLLVL.

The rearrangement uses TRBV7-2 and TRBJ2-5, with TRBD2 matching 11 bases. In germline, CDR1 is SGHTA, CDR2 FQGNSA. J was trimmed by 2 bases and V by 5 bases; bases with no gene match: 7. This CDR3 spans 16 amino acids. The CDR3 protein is CASSPGTSGLQETQYF. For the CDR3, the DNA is TGTGCCAGCAGCCCAGGGACTAGCGGACTTCAAGAGACCCAGTACTTC.

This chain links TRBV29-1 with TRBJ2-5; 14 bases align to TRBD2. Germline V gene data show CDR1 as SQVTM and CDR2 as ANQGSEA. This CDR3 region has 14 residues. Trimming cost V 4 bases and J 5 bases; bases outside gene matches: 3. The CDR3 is CSVVRLAGGETQYF. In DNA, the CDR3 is TGCAGCGTTGTAAGACTAGCGGGAGGGGAGACCCAGTACTTC.

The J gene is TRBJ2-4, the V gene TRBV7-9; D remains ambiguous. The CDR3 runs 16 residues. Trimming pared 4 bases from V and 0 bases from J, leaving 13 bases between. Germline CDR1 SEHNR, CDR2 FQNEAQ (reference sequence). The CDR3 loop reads CASSSRLFIAKNIQYF. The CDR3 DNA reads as TGTGCCAGCAGCTCCCGCCTATTCATAGCCAAAAACATTCAGTACTTC.

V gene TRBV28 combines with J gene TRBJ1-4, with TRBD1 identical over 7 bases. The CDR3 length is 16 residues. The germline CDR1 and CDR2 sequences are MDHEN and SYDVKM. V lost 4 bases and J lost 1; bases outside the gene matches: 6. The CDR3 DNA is TGTGCCAGCAGTTCGCCCCGGACAGGAACTAATGAAAAACTGTTTTTT. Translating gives CASSSPRTGTNEKLFF. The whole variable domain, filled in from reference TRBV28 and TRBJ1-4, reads DVKVTQSSRYLVKRTGEKVFLECVQDMDHENMFWYRQDPGLGLRLIYFSYDVKMKEKGDIPEGYSVSREKKERFSLILESASTNQTSMYLCASSSPRTGTNEKLFFGSGTQLSVL.

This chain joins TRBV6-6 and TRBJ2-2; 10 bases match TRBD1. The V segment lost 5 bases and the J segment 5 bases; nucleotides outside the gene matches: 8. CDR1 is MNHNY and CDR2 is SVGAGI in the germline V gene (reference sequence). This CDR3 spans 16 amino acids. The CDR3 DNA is TGTGCCAGCAGTATACCGGGACAGGGGATTACCGGGGAGCTGTTTTTT. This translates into CASSIPGQGITGELFF.

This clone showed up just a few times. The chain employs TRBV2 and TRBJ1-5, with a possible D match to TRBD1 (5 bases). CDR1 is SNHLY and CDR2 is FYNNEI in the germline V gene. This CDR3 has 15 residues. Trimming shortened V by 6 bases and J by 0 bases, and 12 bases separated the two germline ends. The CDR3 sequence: CASRVGRDSNQPQHF. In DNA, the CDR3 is TGTGCCAGCAGGGTGGGCAGGGATAGCAATCAGCCCCAGCATTTT.

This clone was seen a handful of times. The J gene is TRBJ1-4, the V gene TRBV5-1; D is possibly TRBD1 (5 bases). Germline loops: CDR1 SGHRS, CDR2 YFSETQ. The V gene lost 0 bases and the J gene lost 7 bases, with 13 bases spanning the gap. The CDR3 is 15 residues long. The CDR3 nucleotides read TGCGCCAGCAGCTTGGGTGGGGGGACCGCTGAAAAACTGTTTTTT. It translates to CASSLGGGTAEKLFF.

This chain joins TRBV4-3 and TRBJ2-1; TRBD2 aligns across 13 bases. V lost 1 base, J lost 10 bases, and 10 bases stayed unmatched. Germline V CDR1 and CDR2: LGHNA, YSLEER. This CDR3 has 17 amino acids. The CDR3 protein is CASSQGLAGGPTREQFF. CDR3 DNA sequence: TGCGCCAGCAGCCAAGGACTAGCGGGAGGCCCTACTCGCGAGCAGTTCTTC.

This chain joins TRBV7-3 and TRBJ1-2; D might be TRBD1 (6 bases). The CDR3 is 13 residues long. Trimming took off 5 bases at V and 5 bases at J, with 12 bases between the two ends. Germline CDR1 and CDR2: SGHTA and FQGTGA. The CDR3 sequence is CASSEEGGYGYTF. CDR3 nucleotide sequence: TGTGCCAGCAGCGAAGAAGGGGGTTATGGCTACACCTTC.

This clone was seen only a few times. The CDR3 sequence: CASRWAGYSYEQYF. Here the CDR3 DNA reads TGTGCCAGCAGGTGGGCAGGGTATTCCTACGAGCAGTACTTC. The V and J genes are TRBV27 and TRBJ2-7; tentatively, D is TRBD1 (5 bases). The V end was cut by 6 bases, the J end by 1 base, with 13 bases between. CDR1 is MNHEY, CDR2 SMNVEV, per germline (reference sequence). The CDR3 extends over 14 amino acids.

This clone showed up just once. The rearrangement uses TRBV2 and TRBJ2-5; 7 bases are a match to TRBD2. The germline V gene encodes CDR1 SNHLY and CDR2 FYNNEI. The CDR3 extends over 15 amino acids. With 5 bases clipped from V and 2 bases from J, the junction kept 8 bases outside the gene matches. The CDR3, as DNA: TGTGCCAGCAGTTCCCGTGGGAGGGAGCAAGAGACCCAGTACTTC. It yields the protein CASSSRGREQETQYF. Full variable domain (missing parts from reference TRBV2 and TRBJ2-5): EPEVTQTPSHQVTQMGQEVILRCVPISNHLYFYWYRQILGQKVEFLVSFYNNEISEKSEIFDDQFSVERPDGSNFTLKIRSTKLEDSAMYFCASSSRGREQETQYFGPGTRLLVL.

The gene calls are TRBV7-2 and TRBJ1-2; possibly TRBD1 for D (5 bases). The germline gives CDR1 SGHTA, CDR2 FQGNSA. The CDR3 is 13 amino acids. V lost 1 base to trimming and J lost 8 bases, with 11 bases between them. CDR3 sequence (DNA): TGTGCCAGCAGCTTAGGCGGGGCCCGGGGCTACACCTTC. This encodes CASSLGGARGYTF.

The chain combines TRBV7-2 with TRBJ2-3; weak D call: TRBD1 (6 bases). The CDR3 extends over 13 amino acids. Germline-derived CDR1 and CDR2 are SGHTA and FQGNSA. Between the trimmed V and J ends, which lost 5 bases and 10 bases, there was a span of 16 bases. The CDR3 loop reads CASSPLPGQAQYF. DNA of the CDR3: TGTGCCAGCAGCCCCTTACCGGGACAAGCGCAGTATTTT.

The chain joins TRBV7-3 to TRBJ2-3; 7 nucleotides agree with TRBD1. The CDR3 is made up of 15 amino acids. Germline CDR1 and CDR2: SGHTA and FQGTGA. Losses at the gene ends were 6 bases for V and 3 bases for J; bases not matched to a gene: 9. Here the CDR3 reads CASSYRGGPTDTQYF. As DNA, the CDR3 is TGTGCCAGCAGTTATCGAGGGGGCCCAACAGATACGCAGTATTTT.

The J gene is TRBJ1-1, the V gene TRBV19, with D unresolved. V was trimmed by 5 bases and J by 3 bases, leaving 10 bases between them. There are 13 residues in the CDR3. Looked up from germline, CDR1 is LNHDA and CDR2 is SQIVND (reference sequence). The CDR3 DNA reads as TGTGCCAGTAGTCCTTCCTCTGACACTGAAGCTTTCTTT. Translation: CASSPSSDTEAFF.

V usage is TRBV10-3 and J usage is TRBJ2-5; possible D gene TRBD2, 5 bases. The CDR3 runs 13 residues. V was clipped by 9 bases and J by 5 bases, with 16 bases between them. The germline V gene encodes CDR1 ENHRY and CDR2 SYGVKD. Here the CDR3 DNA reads TGTGCCATTCAAGCGGCCGGGTCTGAGACCCAGTACTTC. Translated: CAIQAAGSETQYF.